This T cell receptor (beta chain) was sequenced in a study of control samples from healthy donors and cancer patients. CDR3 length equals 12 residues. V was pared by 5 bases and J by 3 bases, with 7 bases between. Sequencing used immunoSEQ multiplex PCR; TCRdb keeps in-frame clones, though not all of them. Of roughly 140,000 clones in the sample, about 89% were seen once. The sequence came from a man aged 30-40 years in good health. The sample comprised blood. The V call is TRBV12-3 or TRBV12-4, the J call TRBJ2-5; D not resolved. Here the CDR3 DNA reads TGTGCCAGCAGTCGGACGGAAGAGACCCAGTACTTC. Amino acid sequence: CASSRTEETQYF.